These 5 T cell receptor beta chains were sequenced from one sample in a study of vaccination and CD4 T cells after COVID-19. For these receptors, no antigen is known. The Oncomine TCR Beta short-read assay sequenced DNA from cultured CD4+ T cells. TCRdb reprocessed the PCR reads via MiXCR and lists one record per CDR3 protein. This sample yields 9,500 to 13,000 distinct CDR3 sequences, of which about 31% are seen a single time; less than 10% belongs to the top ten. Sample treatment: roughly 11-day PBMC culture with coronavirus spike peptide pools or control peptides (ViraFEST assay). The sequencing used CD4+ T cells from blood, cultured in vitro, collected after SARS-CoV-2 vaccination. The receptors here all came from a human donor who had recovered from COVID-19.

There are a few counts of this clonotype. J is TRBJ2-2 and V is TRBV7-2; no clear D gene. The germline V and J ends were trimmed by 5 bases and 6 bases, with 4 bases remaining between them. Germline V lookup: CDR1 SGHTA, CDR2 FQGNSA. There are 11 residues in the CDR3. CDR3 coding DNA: TGTGCCAGCAGCCCCGCCGGGGAGCTGTTTTTT. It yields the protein CASSPAGELFF.

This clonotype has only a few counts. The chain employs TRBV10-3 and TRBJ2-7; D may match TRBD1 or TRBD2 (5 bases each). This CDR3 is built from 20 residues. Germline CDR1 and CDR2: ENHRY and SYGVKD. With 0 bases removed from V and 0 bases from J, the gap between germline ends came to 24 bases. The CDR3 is CAISESMRGRQNPSSYEQYF. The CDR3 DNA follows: TGTGCCATCAGTGAGTCGATGAGGGGACGGCAAAACCCAAGCTCCTACGAGCAGTACTTC.

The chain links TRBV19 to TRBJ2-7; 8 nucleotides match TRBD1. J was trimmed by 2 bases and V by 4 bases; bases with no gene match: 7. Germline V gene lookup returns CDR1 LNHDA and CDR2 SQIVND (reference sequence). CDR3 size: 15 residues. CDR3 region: CASSTRQGSPYEQYF. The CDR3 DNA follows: TGTGCCAGTAGTACCAGACAGGGGAGCCCCTACGAGCAGTACTTC.

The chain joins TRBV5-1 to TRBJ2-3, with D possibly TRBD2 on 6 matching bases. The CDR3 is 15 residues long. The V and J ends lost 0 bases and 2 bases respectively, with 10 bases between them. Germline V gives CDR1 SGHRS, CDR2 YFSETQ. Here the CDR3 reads CASSLGGLSTDTQYF. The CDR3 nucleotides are TGCGCCAGCAGCTTGGGGGGACTGTCCACAGATACGCAGTATTTT.

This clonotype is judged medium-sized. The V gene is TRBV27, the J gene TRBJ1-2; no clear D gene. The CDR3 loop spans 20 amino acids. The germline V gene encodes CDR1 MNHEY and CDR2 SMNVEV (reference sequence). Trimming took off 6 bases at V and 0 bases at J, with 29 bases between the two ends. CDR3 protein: CASSPYRGAVSRPTNYGYTF. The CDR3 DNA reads TGTGCCAGCAGCCCTTATCGGGGTGCAGTGTCACGCCCGACTAACTATGGCTACACCTTC.